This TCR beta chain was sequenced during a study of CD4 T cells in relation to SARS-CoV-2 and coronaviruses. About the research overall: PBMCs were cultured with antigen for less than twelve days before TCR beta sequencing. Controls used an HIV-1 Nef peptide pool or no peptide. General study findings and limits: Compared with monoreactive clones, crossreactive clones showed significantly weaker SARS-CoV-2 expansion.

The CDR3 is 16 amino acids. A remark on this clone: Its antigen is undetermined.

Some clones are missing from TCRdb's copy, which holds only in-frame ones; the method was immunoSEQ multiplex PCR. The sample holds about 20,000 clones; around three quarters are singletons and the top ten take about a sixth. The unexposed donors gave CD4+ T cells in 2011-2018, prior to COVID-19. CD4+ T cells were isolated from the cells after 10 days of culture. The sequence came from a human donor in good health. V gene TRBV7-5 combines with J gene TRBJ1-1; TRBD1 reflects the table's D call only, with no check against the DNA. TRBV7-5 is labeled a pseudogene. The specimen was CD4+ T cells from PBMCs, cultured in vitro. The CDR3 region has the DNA TGTGCCAGAAGCCACCGACAACAGGGGAGCAGGACTGAAGCTTTCTTT. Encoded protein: CARSHRQQGSRTEAFF.